This T cell receptor beta chain came from a study of beta chain features in type 1 diabetes. About the research overall: Patients were similar to healthy donors in age and gender (as well as in cell yields).

What was sequenced were expressed TCRB transcripts, since all of the isolated RNA had been reverse transcribed. Naive, central memory and regulatory T cell samples averaged about 3.4 million reads. Sequencing was performed with immunoSEQ multiplex PCR; in TCRdb, only in-frame clones are kept and a portion is missing. Of roughly 220,000 clones in the sample, roughly 17% were seen once. Study results and caveats: Type 1 diabetes patients showed a moderate but significant shortening of TCRB CDR3s in all four CD4+ subsets. A possible short-template PCR bias applies equally to patients and controls.

Points on this clone: Antigen specificity is unknown.

V was trimmed by 4 bases and J by 2 bases, leaving 10 bases between them. CDR3 length equals 14 residues. Germline V gene lookup returns CDR1 MDHEN and CDR2 SYDVKM. The V and J genes are TRBV28 and TRBJ2-3, with D possibly TRBD1 on 5 matching bases. The receptor was isolated from a young man with type 1 diabetes. Specimen: naive CD4+ T cells from blood. The CDR3 region is CASSWGRPTDTQYF. The DNA of the CDR3 is TGTGCCAGCAGTTGGGGCCGGCCCACAGATACGCAGTATTTT.